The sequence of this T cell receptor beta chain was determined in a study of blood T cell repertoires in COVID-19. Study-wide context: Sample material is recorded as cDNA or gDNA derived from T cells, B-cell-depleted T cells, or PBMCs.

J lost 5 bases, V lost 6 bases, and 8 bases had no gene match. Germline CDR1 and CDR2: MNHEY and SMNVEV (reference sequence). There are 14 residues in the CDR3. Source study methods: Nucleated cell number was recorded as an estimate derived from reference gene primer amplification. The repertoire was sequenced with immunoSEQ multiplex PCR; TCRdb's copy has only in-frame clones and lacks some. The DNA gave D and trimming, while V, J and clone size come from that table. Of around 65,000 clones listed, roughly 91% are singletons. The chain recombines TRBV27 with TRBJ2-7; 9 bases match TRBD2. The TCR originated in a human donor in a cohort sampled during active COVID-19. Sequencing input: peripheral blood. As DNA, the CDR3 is TGTGCCAGCAGCCGGGCGGGAGGGCGGAACGAGCAGTACTTC. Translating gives CASSRAGGRNEQYF.